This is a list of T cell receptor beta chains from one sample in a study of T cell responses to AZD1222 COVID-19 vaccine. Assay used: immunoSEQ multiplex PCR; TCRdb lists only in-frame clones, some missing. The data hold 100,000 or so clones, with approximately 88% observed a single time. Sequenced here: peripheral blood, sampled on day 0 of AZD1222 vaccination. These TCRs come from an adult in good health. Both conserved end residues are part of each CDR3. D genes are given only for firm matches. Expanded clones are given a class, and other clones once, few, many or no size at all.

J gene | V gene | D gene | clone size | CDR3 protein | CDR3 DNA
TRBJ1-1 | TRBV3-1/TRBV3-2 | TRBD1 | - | CASSLPQGDTEAFF | TGTGCCAGCAGCCTACCACAGGGGGACACTGAAGCTTTCTTT
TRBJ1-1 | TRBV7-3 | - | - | CASSFGPHRGTEAFF | TGTGCCAGCAGCTTCGGGCCTCATAGGGGCACTGAAGCTTTCTTT
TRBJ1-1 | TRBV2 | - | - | CASRSAGAEAFF | TGTGCCAGCAGAAGTGCGGGAGCTGAAGCTTTCTTT
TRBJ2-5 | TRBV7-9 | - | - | CASSRFQGGQTQYF | TGTGCCAGCAGCCGCTTCCAGGGTGGACAGACCCAGTACTTC
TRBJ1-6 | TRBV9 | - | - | CASSVAGTYNSPLHF | TGTGCCAGCAGCGTCGCCGGGACCTATAATTCACCCCTCCACTTT
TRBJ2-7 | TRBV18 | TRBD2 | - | CASSPGTSVYEQYF | TGTGCCAGCTCACCCGGGACTAGTGTTTACGAGCAGTACTTC
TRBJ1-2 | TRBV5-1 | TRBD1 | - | CASSLDQGAANYGYTF | TGCGCCAGCAGCTTGGATCAGGGGGCGGCTAACTATGGCTACACCTTC
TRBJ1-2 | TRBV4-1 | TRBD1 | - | CASSRGQALTGYTF | TGCGCCAGCAGCCGCGGACAGGCCCTAACTGGCTACACCTTC
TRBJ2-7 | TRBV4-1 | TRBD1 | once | CASSRRGSSYEQYF | TGCGCCAGCAGCCGCAGGGGGAGCTCCTACGAGCAGTACTTC
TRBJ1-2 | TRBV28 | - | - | CASSRPYYGYTF | TGTGCCAGCAGTCGCCCATACTATGGCTACACCTTC
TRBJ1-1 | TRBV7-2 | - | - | CASGLSVGTEAFF | TGTGCCAGCGGACTGAGCGTAGGGACTGAAGCTTTCTTT
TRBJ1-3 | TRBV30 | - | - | CAWSSSGIKRNTIYF | TGTGCCTGGAGTTCGTCCGGGATAAAGAGAAACACCATATATTTT
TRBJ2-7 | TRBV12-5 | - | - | CASGFTHRDPLGDEQYF | TGTGCTAGTGGTTTTACCCACCGGGACCCGTTGGGAGACGAGCAGTACTTC
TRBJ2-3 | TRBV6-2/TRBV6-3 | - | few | CASSYDETDTQYF | TGTGCCAGCAGTTACGATGAGACAGATACGCAGTATTTT
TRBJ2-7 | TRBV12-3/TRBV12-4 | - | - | CASSFSVYEQYF | TGTGCCAGCAGTTTCTCTGTTTACGAGCAGTACTTC
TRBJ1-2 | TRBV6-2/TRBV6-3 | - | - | CASSWGFYGYTF | TGTGCCAGCAGTTGGGGTTTCTATGGCTACACCTTC
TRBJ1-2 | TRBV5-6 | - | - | CASSFGLTDRDFNYGYTF | TGTGCCAGCAGCTTTGGCCTTACGGACAGAGACTTTAACTATGGCTACACCTTC
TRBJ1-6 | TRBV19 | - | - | CASRRDPMGVNSPLHF | TGTGCCAGTAGGAGGGATCCTATGGGGGTAAATTCACCCCTCCACTTT
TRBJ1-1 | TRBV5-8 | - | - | CASSYRVGNTEAFF | TGTGCCAGCAGCTACAGGGTGGGGAACACTGAAGCTTTCTTT
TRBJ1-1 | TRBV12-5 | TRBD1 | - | CASGRGRGHTEAFF | TGTGCTAGTGGTCGGGGCAGGGGGCACACTGAAGCTTTCTTT
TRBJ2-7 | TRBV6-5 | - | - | CASTQGYEQYF | TGTGCCAGCACCCAGGGCTACGAGCAGTACTTC
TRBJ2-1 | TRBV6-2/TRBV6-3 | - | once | CASSYSVLSRNEQFF | TGTGCCAGCAGTTACAGCGTTCTATCGAGGAATGAGCAGTTCTTC
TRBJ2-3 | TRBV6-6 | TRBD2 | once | CASSQLAGAAGTQYF | TGTGCCAGCAGTCAACTAGCGGGGGCAGCCGGTACGCAGTATTTT
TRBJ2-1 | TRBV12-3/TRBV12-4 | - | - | CASSLKVIEQFF | TGTGCCAGCAGTTTAAAGGTTATTGAGCAGTTCTTC
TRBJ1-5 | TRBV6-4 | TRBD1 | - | CASSKQGVGRQPQHF | TGTGCCAGCAGCAAACAGGGGGTAGGACGACAGCCCCAGCATTTT
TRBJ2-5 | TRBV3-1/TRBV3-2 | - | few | CASSLSSGTEIGRETQYF | TGTGCCAGCAGCCTTTCCTCCGGGACGGAGATTGGGAGGGAGACCCAGTACTTC
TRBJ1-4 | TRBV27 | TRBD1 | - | CASSLTGFHEKLFF | TGTGCCAGCAGCCTGACAGGGTTCCATGAAAAACTGTTTTTT
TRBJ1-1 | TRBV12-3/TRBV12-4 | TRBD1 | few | CASSPTGAEAFF | TGTGCCAGCAGCCCAACAGGGGCTGAAGCTTTCTTT
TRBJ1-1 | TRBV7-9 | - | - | CASSLLGGTEAFF | TGTGCCAGCAGCTTATTGGGGGGCACTGAAGCTTTCTTT
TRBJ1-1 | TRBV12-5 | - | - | CASGPSGTEAFF | TGTGCTAGTGGTCCATCTGGGACTGAAGCTTTCTTT
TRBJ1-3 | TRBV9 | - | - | CASSALSGNTIYF | TGTGCCAGCAGCGCCCTAAGTGGAAACACCATATATTTT
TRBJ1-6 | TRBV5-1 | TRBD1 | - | CASSLGQTGTGAPPLHF | TGCGCCAGCAGCTTGGGCCAGACCGGGACAGGGGCGCCACCCCTCCACTTT
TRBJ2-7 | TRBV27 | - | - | CASSLSSGRSYEQYF | TGTGCCAGCAGTTTATCGTCCGGGCGCTCCTACGAGCAGTACTTC
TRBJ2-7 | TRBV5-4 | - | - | CASSPGLPGQQYF | TGTGCCAGCAGCCCCGGACTCCCGGGTCAGCAGTACTTC
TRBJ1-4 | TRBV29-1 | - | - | CSVRGPTNEKLFF | TGCAGCGTTCGGGGGCCCACTAATGAAAAACTGTTTTTT
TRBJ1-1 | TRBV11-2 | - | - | CASSFSDRNTEAFF | TGTGCCAGCAGCTTCTCGGACAGGAACACTGAAGCTTTCTTT
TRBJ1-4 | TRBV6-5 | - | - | CASSYSRAEKLFF | TGTGCCAGCAGTTACTCCAGGGCTGAAAAACTGTTTTTT
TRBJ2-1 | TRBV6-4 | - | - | CASVRGRVRDCEQFF | TGTGCCAGCGTGAGGGGCAGGGTGAGAGATTGTGAGCAGTTCTTC
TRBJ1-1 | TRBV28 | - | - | CASRNLNTEAFF | TGTGCCAGCAGGAACTTAAACACTGAAGCTTTCTTT
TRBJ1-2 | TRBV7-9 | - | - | CASSSAPRKTQMNYGYTF | TGTGCCAGCAGCTCCGCCCCCAGGAAAACGCAAATGAACTATGGCTACACCTTC
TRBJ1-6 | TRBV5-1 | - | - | CASSLDDRSTSPLHF | TGCGCCAGCAGCTTGGACGACAGGAGTACTTCACCCCTCCACTTT
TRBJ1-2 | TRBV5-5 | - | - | CASSSGTPNYGYTF | TGTGCCAGCAGCTCCGGGACGCCTAACTATGGCTACACCTTC
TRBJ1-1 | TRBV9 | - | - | CASSPHPTANTEAFF | TGTGCCAGCAGCCCACACCCGACAGCCAACACTGAAGCTTTCTTT
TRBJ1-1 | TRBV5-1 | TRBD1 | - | CASGYRGDTEAFF | TGCGCCAGCGGCTACAGGGGCGACACTGAAGCTTTCTTT
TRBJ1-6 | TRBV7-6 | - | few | CASTPGPLFGSPLHF | TGTGCCAGCACCCCGGGCCCCCTATTCGGTTCACCCCTCCACTTT
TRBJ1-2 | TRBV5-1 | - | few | CASSLTDFGYTF | TGCGCCAGCAGCTTGACTGATTTTGGCTACACCTTC
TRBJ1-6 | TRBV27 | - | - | CASSFVGTDNSPLHF | TGTGCCAGCAGTTTTGTCGGGACCGATAATTCACCCCTCCACTTT
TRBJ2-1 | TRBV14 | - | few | CASSGAGLYNEQFF | TGTGCCAGCAGCGGGGCCGGCTTGTACAATGAGCAGTTCTTC
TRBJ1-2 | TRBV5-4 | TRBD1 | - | CASTLTGPLANYGYTF | TGTGCCAGCACACTGACAGGGCCACTAGCTAACTATGGCTACACCTTC
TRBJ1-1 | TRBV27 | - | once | CASSWAFNTEAFF | TGTGCCAGCAGTTGGGCTTTTAACACTGAAGCTTTCTTT
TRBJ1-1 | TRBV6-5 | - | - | CASSYTTEAFF | TGTGCCAGCAGTTACACCACTGAAGCTTTCTTT
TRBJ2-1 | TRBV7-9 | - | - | CASSPRRGAFYNEQFF | TGTGCCAGCAGCCCGCGGCGAGGGGCCTTCTACAATGAGCAGTTCTTC
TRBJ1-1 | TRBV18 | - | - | CASSGEGAEAFF | TGTGCCAGCTCAGGCGAGGGGGCTGAAGCTTTCTTT
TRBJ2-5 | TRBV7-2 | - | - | CASSLRLERGRETQYF | TGTGCCAGCAGCTTAAGGCTGGAACGGGGGAGGGAGACCCAGTACTTC
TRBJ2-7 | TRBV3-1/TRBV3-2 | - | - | CASSWRAQGYEQYF | TGTGCCAGCAGCTGGCGTGCGCAGGGCTACGAGCAGTACTTC
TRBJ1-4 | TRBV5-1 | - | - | CASSSTASTNEKLFF | TGCGCCAGCAGCTCCACGGCGTCAACTAATGAAAAACTGTTTTTT
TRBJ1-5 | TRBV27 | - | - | CASTAGRSNQPQHF | TGTGCCAGCACGGCCGGTAGGTCAAATCAGCCCCAGCATTTT
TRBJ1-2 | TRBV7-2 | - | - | CASSFNFGQTYGYTF | TGTGCCAGCAGCTTTAATTTCGGGCAAACCTATGGCTACACCTTC